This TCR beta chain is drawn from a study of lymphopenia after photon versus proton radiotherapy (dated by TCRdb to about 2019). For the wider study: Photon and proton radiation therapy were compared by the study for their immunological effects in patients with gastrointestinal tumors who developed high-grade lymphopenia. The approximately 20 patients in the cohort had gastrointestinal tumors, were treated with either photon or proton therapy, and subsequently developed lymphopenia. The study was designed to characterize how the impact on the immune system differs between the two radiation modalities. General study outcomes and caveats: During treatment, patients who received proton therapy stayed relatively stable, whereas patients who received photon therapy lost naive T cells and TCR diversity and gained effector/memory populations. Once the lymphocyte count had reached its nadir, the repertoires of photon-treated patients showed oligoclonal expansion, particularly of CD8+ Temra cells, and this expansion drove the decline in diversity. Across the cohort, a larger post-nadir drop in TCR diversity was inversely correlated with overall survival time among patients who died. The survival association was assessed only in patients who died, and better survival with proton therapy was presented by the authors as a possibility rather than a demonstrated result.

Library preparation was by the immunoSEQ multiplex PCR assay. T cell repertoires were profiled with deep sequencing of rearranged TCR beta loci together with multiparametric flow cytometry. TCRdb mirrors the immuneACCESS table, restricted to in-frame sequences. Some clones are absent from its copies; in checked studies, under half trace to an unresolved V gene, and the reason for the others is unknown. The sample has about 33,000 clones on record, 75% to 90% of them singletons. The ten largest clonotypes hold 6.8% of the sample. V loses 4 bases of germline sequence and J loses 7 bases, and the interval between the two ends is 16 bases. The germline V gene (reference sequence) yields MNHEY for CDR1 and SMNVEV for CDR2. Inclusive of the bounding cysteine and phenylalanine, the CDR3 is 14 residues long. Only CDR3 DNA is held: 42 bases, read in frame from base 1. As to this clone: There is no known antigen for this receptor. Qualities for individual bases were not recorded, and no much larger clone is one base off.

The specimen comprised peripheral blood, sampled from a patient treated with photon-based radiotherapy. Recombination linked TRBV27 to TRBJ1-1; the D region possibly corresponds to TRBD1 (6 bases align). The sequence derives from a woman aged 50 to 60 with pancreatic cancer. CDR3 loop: CASSWGGRNYEAFF. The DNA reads TGTGCCAGCAGTTGGGGGGGGCGGAACTATGAAGCTTTCTTT.